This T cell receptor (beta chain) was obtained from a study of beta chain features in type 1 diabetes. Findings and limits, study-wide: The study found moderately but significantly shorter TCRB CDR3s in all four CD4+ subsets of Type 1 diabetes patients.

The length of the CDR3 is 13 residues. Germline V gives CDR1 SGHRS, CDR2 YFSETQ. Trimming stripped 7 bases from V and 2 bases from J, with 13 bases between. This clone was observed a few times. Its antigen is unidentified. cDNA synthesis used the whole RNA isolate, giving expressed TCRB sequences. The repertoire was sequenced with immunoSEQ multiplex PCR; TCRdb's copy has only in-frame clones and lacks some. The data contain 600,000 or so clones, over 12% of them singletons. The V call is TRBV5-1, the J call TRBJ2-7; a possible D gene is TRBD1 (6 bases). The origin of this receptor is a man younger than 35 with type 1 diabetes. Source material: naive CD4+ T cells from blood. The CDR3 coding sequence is TGCGCCAGCGGGGGCACAGGGACCTACGAGCAGTACTTC. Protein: CASGGTGTYEQYF.